This T cell receptor beta chain was recovered during a study of identical twins. This clonotype has just a few counts. A universal primer site was added by template switching, and unique molecular identifiers were carried by the cDNA. One entry per CDR3 protein, called by TCRdb with MiXCR from the 5' RACE reads. The sample contains about 530,000 distinct CDR3 sequences, about 15% of which appear only once. The sample was also linked to a second study, of yellow fever vaccine responses in identical twins. Per that paper: Twins reportedly showed a vaccine T cell response that seemed partly convergent and partly personalized.

The sequenced sample consisted of CD4+ T cells sorted from blood. The TCR originated in a woman between 18 and 29 years old in good health.

This CDR3 is CASSLSWGRNTDTQYF. For the CDR3, the DNA is TGTGCCAGCAGTTTAAGTTGGGGCAGGAACACAGATACGCAGTATTTT. The V and J genes are TRBV12-3 or TRBV12-4 and TRBJ2-3; possible D gene TRBD1, 5 bases. CDR3 length equals 16 residues. Trimming cost V 2 bases and J 2 bases, with 14 bases left between them.